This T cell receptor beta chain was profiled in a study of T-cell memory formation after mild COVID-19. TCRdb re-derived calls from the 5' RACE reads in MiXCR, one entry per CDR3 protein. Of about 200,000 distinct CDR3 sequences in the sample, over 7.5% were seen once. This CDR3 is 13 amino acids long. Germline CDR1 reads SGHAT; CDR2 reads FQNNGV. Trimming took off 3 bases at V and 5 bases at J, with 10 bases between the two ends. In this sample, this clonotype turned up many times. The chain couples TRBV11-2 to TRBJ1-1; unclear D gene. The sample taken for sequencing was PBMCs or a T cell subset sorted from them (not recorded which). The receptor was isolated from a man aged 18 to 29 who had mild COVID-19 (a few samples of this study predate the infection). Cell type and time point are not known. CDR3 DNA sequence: TGTGCCAGCAGCTTGAACGGGGAGACTGAAGCTTTCTTT. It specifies CASSLNGETEAFF.